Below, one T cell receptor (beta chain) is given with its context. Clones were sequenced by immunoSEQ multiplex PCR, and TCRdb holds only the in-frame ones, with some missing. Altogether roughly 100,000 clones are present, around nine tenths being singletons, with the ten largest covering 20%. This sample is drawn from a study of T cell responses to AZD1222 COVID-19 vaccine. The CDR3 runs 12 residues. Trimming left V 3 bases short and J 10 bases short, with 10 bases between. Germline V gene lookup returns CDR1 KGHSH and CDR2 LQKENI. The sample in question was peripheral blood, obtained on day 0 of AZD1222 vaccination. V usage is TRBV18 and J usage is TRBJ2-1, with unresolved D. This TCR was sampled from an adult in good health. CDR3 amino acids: CASSPDNGEQFF. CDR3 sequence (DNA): TGTGCCAGCTCACCGGATAATGGCGAGCAGTTCTTC.